A single sample is the source of the 31 T cell receptor beta chains below, sequenced in a study of cytomegalovirus exposure and HLA in healthy donors. With 60 Vbeta and 13 Jbeta primers, the PCR was carried out. Generated by immunoSEQ multiplex PCR, the TCRdb table keeps only in-frame clones and is missing some. The sample has 250,000 to 350,000 clones, roughly 80% seen once. Sequences were obtained from PBMCs. These receptors originate from a girl aged 2-9 years in good health and CMV-seronegative.

The chain joins TRBV5-6 to TRBJ1-6; no firm D call. This CDR3 region has 15 residues. Per germline, CDR1 SGHDT and CDR2 YYEEEE. Trimming took off 3 bases at V and 0 bases at J, with 7 bases between the two ends. CDR3 amino acids: CASSSQYSYNSPLHF. CDR3 coding DNA: TGTGCCAGCAGCTCACAGTACTCCTATAATTCACCCCTCCACTTT.

CDR3 DNA: TGTGCCTGGAGTGTAAGGTCTAGCGGCAGAAATGAGCAGTTCTTC. Protein product: CAWSVRSSGRNEQFF. The chain combines TRBV30 with TRBJ2-1, with TRBD2 matching 7 bases. This CDR3 spans 15 amino acids. Germline CDR1 and CDR2: GTSNPN and SVGIG (reference sequence). The V and J ends lost 0 bases and 7 bases, in that order; junction bases with no gene match: 9.

The chain couples TRBV2 to TRBJ2-1; 14 bases align to TRBD2. The germline gives CDR1 SNHLY, CDR2 FYNNEI. The CDR3 is made up of 17 amino acids. J gave up 6 bases and V 8 bases, and 12 bases lay outside the gene matches. The CDR3 nucleotides read TGTGCCAGCGAGACTTTACCGGGACTAGCGGGAGTCAATGAGCAGTTCTTC. Translating it yields CASETLPGLAGVNEQFF. The full variable domain, in which reference TRBV2 and TRBJ2-1 provide the parts outside the CDR3, is EPEVTQTPSHQVTQMGQEVILRCVPISNHLYFYWYRQILGQKVEFLVSFYNNEISEKSEIFDDQFSVERPDGSNFTLKIRSTKLEDSAMYFCASETLPGLAGVNEQFFGPGTRLTVL.

The chain uses TRBV4-1 and TRBJ1-2; 8 bases agree with TRBD1. CDR3 size: 15 residues. V shed 0 bases, J shed 5 bases, and the junction held 5 bases outside the gene matches. CDR1 is MGHRA and CDR2 is YSYEKL in the germline V gene. CDR3 amino acids: CASSQEERTGYGYTF. CDR3 DNA: TGCGCCAGCAGCCAAGAAGAGCGGACAGGGTATGGCTACACCTTC.

The rearrangement joins TRBV28 to TRBJ2-5; TRBD2 aligns across 8 bases. This CDR3 is 16 amino acids long. After removal of 2 bases from V and 0 bases from J, the junction contained 5 bases not matched to a gene. Germline CDR1 MDHEN, CDR2 SYDVKM. The DNA of the CDR3 is TGTGCCAGCAGTTTAACGGCTAGCGGGTACCAAGAGACCCAGTACTTC. It yields the protein CASSLTASGYQETQYF.

CDR3 nucleotides: TGTGCCAGCAGTCCCAGTGGGGTAGCGGGGCTCTACGAGCAGTACTTC. Protein sequence: CASSPSGVAGLYEQYF. The chain combines TRBV27 with TRBJ2-7; the match to TRBD2 covers 8 bases. This CDR3 has 16 amino acids. V lost 5 bases to trimming and J lost 3 bases; unmatched junction nucleotides: 12. Germline lookup yields CDR1 MNHEY and CDR2 SMNVEV (reference sequence).

The genes are TRBV7-9 and TRBJ2-2; TRBD1 aligns across 7 bases. CDR1 SEHNR and CDR2 FQNEAQ come from the germline V gene (reference sequence). The CDR3 sequence is 14 residues long. J gave up 6 bases and V 6 bases, and 7 bases lay outside the gene matches. CDR3 region: CASRARQGAGELFF. For the CDR3, the DNA is TGTGCCAGCAGGGCGAGACAGGGTGCCGGGGAGCTGTTTTTT.

This chain uses TRBV30 with TRBJ2-7; TRBD1 might be the D (7 bases). Looked up from germline, CDR1 is GTSNPN and CDR2 is SVGIG (reference sequence). V was trimmed by 4 bases and J by 4 bases, leaving 8 bases between them. This CDR3 is 11 amino acids long. For the CDR3, the DNA is TGTGCCTGGACAGGGGGGTACGAGCAGTACTTC. Amino acid sequence: CAWTGGYEQYF.

This clone has a handful of counts. The genes are TRBV2 and TRBJ1-1; 10 bases fit TRBD1. CDR3 length: 16 amino acids. Germline assignment: CDR1 SNHLY and CDR2 FYNNEI. The J segment lost 2 bases and the V segment lost 3 bases, leaving 6 bases of the junction unmatched. The CDR3 DNA reads TGTGCCAGCAGTGAGACCGGGACAGGGGTTAACACTGAAGCTTTCTTT. It encodes CASSETGTGVNTEAFF.

The CDR3 DNA sequence: TGTGCCAGCACCCCCCCCGAGACAGTGGGAAACGAGCAGTACTTC. Amino acid sequence: CASTPPETVGNEQYF. The chain couples TRBV28 to TRBJ2-7; TRBD1 is a possible D gene (5 bases). From germline, CDR1 is MDHEN and CDR2 SYDVKM. Trimming removed 7 bases at V and 5 bases at J, with 21 bases between. This CDR3 spans 15 amino acids.

The chain is built from TRBV6-5 and TRBJ1-2; no clear D gene. The CDR3 runs 14 residues. Germline CDR1 and CDR2: MNHEY and SVGAGI. Trimming removed 0 bases at V and 4 bases at J, with 9 bases between. Here the CDR3 reads CASSYSRETYGYTF. The CDR3 DNA follows: TGTGCCAGCAGTTACTCTCGGGAGACCTATGGCTACACCTTC.

The genes are TRBV27 and TRBJ1-2, with unresolved D. In germline, CDR1 is MNHEY, CDR2 SMNVEV (reference sequence). The CDR3 is made up of 13 amino acids. V lost 3 bases and J 4 bases, leaving 9 bases between the germline ends. CDR3 nucleotide sequence: TGTGCCAGCAGTTTGAGGGTGGGCTATGGCTACACCTTC. Protein: CASSLRVGYGYTF.

The V gene is TRBV29-1, the J gene TRBJ1-5; unclear D gene. The CDR3 loop spans 9 amino acids. V lost 5 bases, J lost 9 bases, and 5 bases lay in between. Looked up from germline, CDR1 is SQVTM and CDR2 is ANQGSEA. CDR3 bases: TGCAGCGTTCTTCCGCCCCAGCATTTT. This gives the protein CSVLPPQHF.

The J gene is TRBJ2-2, the V gene TRBV7-6; tentative D call: TRBD1 (6 bases). The CDR3 totals 14 residues. V was trimmed by 5 bases and J by 7 bases, leaving 14 bases between them. Germline values: CDR1 SGHVS, CDR2 FNYEAQ. The CDR3 DNA sequence: TGTGCCAGCAGCGGAAGACAGGACCGCGGGGAGCTGTTTTTT. Its translation is CASSGRQDRGELFF.

The chain uses TRBV11-2 and TRBJ2-3, with 7 bases fitting TRBD1. CDR3 length: 17 amino acids. V was pared by 6 bases and J by 1 base, with 13 bases of the junction left unmatched. The germline CDR1 and CDR2 sequences are SGHAT and FQNNGV. The CDR3 is CASRKQGQGFGTDTQYF. The CDR3 DNA reads as TGTGCCAGCAGGAAACAGGGGCAGGGCTTTGGCACAGATACGCAGTATTTT.

This clone occurred once. CDR3 coding DNA: TGCGCCAGCAGCTTCGGACTGGACCGCGGGGAGCAGTTCTTC. Translated, it gives CASSFGLDRGEQFF. This chain joins TRBV5-1 and TRBJ2-1; D is possibly TRBD2 (5 bases). CDR1 and CDR2 from the germline V gene are SGHRS and YFSETQ. The length of the CDR3 is 14 residues. The V gene lost 2 bases and the J gene lost 10 bases, with 16 bases spanning the gap.

This clone showed up just a few times. The chain is built from TRBV6-5 and TRBJ2-5; 9 bases align to TRBD1. The J call is in doubt because the DNA end fits TRBJ2-7 better. The length of the CDR3 is 13 residues. Germline V lookup: CDR1 MNHEY, CDR2 SVGAGI. This chain's CDR3 is CASTRGQGYEQYF. The CDR3 region has the DNA TGTGCCAGCACCCGGGGACAGGGCTACGAGCAGTACTTC.

This chain connects TRBV28 to TRBJ1-1; 8 bases align to TRBD1. Germline lookup yields CDR1 MDHEN and CDR2 SYDVKM. With 1 base clipped from V and 3 bases from J, the junction kept 4 bases outside the gene matches. This CDR3 is built from 15 residues. The CDR3 loop is CASSLSDRAYTEAFF. Here the CDR3 DNA reads TGTGCCAGCAGTTTATCGGACAGGGCGTACACTGAAGCTTTCTTT.

This clone occurred once. The chain combines TRBV5-1 with TRBJ1-2; TRBD1 matches 7 bases. CDR3 length equals 16 residues. The trim removed 5 bases at V and 2 bases at J, leaving 12 bases unmatched. Germline CDR1 reads SGHRS; CDR2 reads YFSETQ. Here the CDR3 DNA reads TGCGCCAGCAGTCCGACAGGGAGGATAAGAAACTATGGCTACACCTTC. It yields the protein CASSPTGRIRNYGYTF.

This clone has just a few counts. J is TRBJ2-7 and V is TRBV6-6, with 7 nucleotides matching TRBD1. The CDR3 loop spans 14 amino acids. Losses at the gene ends were 4 bases for V and 7 bases for J; bases not matched to a gene: 10. Looked up from germline, CDR1 is MNHNY and CDR2 is SVGAGI (reference sequence). In DNA form, the CDR3 reads TGTGCCAGCAGTTCGACAGGGCGTTTAGGGGAGCAGTACTTC. Translating it yields CASSSTGRLGEQYF.

This chain connects TRBV4-1 to TRBJ1-2, with D unresolved. Trimming removed 1 base from V and 4 bases from J, with 19 bases in between. The germline gives CDR1 MGHRA, CDR2 YSYEKL. This CDR3 has 17 amino acids. The CDR3 sequence is CASSQAADTFRPYGYTF. CDR3 bases: TGCGCCAGCAGCCAAGCTGCCGACACCTTTAGACCCTATGGCTACACCTTC.

J is TRBJ2-7 and V is TRBV19; 10 bases are shared with TRBD1. The CDR3 is made up of 14 amino acids. The trim removed 8 bases at V and 0 bases at J, leaving 4 bases unmatched. Per germline, CDR1 LNHDA and CDR2 SQIVND (reference sequence). CDR3 coding DNA: TGTGCCAGTGAAAGGACAGGGGGCTCCTACGAGCAGTACTTC. The encoded protein is CASERTGGSYEQYF.

The gene calls are TRBV7-6 and TRBJ2-7; weak D call: TRBD2 (6 bases). In germline, CDR1 is SGHVS, CDR2 FNYEAQ. Deletions cut 0 bases from V and 2 bases from J, with 8 bases between. The CDR3 extends over 14 amino acids. The CDR3 sequence: CASSLAGGTYEQYF. The DNA of the CDR3 is TGTGCCAGCAGCTTAGCGGGCGGGACCTACGAGCAGTACTTC.

The chain employs TRBV7-8 and TRBJ2-1; perhaps TRBD2 as D (5 bases). V lost 3 bases, J lost 2 bases, and 11 bases lay in between. In germline, CDR1 is SGHVS, CDR2 FQNEAQ. This CDR3 is 15 amino acids long. This chain's CDR3 is CASSLSGLPYNEQFF. CDR3 nucleotides: TGTGCCAGCAGCTTGAGCGGACTGCCCTACAATGAGCAGTTCTTC. Full variable domain (missing parts from reference TRBV7-8 and TRBJ2-1): GAGVSQSPRYKVAKRGQDVALRCDPISGHVSLFWYQQALGQGPEFLTYFQNEAQLDKSGLPSDRFFAERPEGSVSTLKIQRTQQEDSAVYLCASSLSGLPYNEQFFGPGTRLTVL.

The rearrangement joins TRBV19 to TRBJ2-5; D not resolved. Trimming left V 5 bases short and J 7 bases short, with 8 bases between. The germline V gene has CDR1 LNHDA and CDR2 SQIVND (reference sequence). The length of the CDR3 is 11 residues. CDR3 DNA sequence: TGTGCCAGTAGTCTTTTCGGGACCCAGTACTTC. It yields the protein CASSLFGTQYF.

As for this clone: The sample has other DNA sequences that encode this CDR3 too. The chain employs TRBV28 and TRBJ2-1; the D is unclear. Germline assignment: CDR1 MDHEN and CDR2 SYDVKM. V gave up 4 bases and J gave up 4 bases, with 2 bases separating them. The CDR3 loop spans 11 amino acids. For the CDR3, the DNA is TGTGCCAGCAGTTCATACAATGAGCAGTTCTTC. Its translation is CASSSYNEQFF.

A few counts support this clone. CDR3: CASSERGGFYYEQYF. CDR3 DNA: TGTGCCAGCAGCGAAAGAGGGGGCTTTTATTACGAGCAGTACTTC. V and J are TRBV9 and TRBJ2-7, with TRBD1 matching 7 bases. In germline, CDR1 is SGDLS, CDR2 YYNGEE. The CDR3 consists of 15 residues. Trimming at V came to 3 bases and at J to 4 bases, leaving 10 bases not matched to a gene.

The DNA for the CDR3 is TGTGCCAGCAGCCAAGGGGCCGGGGAGCTGTTTTTT. Protein product: CASSQGAGELFF. This chain links TRBV7-7 with TRBJ2-2, with D possibly TRBD1 on 5 matching bases. V lost 5 bases to trimming and J lost 6 bases, with 7 bases between them. Germline assignment: CDR1 SSHAT and CDR2 FNYEAQ (reference sequence). There are 12 residues in the CDR3.

The chain is built from TRBV19 and TRBJ1-5; a possible D gene is TRBD1 (6 bases). This CDR3 comprises 13 residues. V lost 8 bases to trimming and J lost 0 bases, with 8 bases between them. Germline V lookup: CDR1 LNHDA, CDR2 SQIVND (reference sequence). CDR3 residues: CASRQVSNQPQHF. As DNA, the CDR3 is TGTGCCAGTCGACAGGTTAGCAATCAGCCCCAGCATTTT.

The gene calls are TRBV19 and TRBJ1-5; no reliable D call. CDR3 size: 12 residues. Germline V CDR1 and CDR2: LNHDA, SQIVND (reference sequence). V was trimmed by 5 bases and J by 6 bases, leaving 8 bases between them. The CDR3 protein is CASSPPGQPQHF. CDR3 bases: TGTGCCAGTAGTCCCCCCGGTCAGCCCCAGCATTTT.

This clone was detected only once. The sample contains more than one DNA sequence encoding this CDR3. CDR3 coding DNA: TGTGCCAGCAGCGTAGGAGGGGGCGAGCAGTACTTC. This sequence encodes CASSVGGGEQYF. V gene TRBV9 combines with J gene TRBJ2-7, with D perhaps TRBD1 (6 bases). Germline V lookup: CDR1 SGDLS, CDR2 YYNGEE. Trimming took off 0 bases at V and 6 bases at J, with 7 bases between the two ends. The CDR3 runs to 12 residues. The whole variable domain, remainder taken from reference TRBV9 and TRBJ2-7, is DSGVTQTPKHLITATGQRVTLRCSPRSGDLSVYWYQQSLDQGLQFLIQYYNGEERAKGNILERFSAQQFPDLHSELNLSSLELGDSALYFCASSVGGGEQYFGPGTRLTVT.